This T cell receptor (beta chain) is drawn from a study of response to subunit inactivated influenza vaccine. Study results and caveats: There was a suggestion from the authors that each seasonal influenza vaccination recruits few new T cells.

Germline assignment: CDR1 SGHTS and CDR2 YDEGEE. The V and J ends lost 2 bases and 5 bases respectively, with 23 bases between them. The CDR3 length is 17 residues. TCRdb fed the RT-PCR reads into MiXCR, producing one record per CDR3 protein. Seen here are approximately 170,000 distinct CDR3 sequences, approximately 14% observed once, and the top ten hold 20% to 30%. This clonotype was recorded a few times. Antigen specificity is unknown. The receptor was derived from a man aged 45 to 65 who received an inactivated influenza vaccine. This chain links TRBV5-8 with TRBJ2-7, with a possible D match to TRBD2 (6 bases). Source: CD8+ T cells sorted from PBMCs, taken 5 to 6 days after vaccination. CDR3 in amino acids: CASSFPGVGLLPDEQYF. The CDR3 nucleotides are TGTGCCAGCAGCTTCCCCGGGGTAGGACTACTCCCGGACGAGCAGTACTTC. The full variable domain, rest sourced from reference TRBV5-8 and TRBJ2-7, is EAGVTQSPTHLIKTRGQQATLRCSPISGHTSVYWYQQALGLGLQFLLWYDEGEERNRGNFPPRFSGRQFPNYSSELNVNALELEDSALYLCASSFPGVGLLPDEQYFGPGTRLTVT.